The present entry profiles one T cell receptor (beta chain) with its context. Its specificity is unknown. The entry originates in a study of blood T cells in healthy people across ages. The germline CDR1 and CDR2 sequences are SGHNT and YYREEE (reference sequence). V dropped 3 bases and J dropped 4; count of bases not matched to a gene: 6. This CDR3 has 16 residues. For the second PCR, which ran for about 7 to 11 cycles, a sample-barcoded 5' primer and a J-beta primer mix were used. Every cDNA molecule bore a tag from a template-switch adaptor containing 12 random nucleotides. Each CDR3 protein is one row after TCRdb ran MiXCR on the 5' RACE reads. Of some 760,000 distinct CDR3 sequences in the sample, roughly 25% were seen once. Russia was home to the donors, healthy Caucasian individuals aged roughly 6 to 95. The study, taken as a whole, reports: The unsorted PBMCs prevented any conclusive comparison of naive versus antigen-experienced cells.

These sequences were also reported in another study, on T cells of mothers and their children.

Sequencing was carried out using blood. The V gene is TRBV5-4, the J gene TRBJ2-3; 12 bases are a match to TRBD2. The source is a boy between 5 and 17 years old in good health. CDR3 sequence (DNA): TGTGCCAGCAGCTACCCTAGCGGGGGGGCGTCAGATACGCAGTATTTT. Amino acid sequence: CASSYPSGGASDTQYF.